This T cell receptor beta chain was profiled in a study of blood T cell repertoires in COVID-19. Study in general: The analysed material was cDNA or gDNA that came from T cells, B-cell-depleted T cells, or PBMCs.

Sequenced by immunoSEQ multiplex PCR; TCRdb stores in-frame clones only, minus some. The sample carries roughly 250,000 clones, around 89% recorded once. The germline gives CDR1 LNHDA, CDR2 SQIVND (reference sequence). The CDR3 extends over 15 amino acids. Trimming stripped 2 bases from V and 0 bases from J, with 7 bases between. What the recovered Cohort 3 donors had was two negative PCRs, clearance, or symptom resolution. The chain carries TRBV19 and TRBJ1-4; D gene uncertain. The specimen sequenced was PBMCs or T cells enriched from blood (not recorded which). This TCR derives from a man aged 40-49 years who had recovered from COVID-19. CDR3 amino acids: CASSINGATNEKLFF. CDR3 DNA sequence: TGTGCCAGTAGTATAAACGGGGCAACTAATGAAAAACTGTTTTTT.